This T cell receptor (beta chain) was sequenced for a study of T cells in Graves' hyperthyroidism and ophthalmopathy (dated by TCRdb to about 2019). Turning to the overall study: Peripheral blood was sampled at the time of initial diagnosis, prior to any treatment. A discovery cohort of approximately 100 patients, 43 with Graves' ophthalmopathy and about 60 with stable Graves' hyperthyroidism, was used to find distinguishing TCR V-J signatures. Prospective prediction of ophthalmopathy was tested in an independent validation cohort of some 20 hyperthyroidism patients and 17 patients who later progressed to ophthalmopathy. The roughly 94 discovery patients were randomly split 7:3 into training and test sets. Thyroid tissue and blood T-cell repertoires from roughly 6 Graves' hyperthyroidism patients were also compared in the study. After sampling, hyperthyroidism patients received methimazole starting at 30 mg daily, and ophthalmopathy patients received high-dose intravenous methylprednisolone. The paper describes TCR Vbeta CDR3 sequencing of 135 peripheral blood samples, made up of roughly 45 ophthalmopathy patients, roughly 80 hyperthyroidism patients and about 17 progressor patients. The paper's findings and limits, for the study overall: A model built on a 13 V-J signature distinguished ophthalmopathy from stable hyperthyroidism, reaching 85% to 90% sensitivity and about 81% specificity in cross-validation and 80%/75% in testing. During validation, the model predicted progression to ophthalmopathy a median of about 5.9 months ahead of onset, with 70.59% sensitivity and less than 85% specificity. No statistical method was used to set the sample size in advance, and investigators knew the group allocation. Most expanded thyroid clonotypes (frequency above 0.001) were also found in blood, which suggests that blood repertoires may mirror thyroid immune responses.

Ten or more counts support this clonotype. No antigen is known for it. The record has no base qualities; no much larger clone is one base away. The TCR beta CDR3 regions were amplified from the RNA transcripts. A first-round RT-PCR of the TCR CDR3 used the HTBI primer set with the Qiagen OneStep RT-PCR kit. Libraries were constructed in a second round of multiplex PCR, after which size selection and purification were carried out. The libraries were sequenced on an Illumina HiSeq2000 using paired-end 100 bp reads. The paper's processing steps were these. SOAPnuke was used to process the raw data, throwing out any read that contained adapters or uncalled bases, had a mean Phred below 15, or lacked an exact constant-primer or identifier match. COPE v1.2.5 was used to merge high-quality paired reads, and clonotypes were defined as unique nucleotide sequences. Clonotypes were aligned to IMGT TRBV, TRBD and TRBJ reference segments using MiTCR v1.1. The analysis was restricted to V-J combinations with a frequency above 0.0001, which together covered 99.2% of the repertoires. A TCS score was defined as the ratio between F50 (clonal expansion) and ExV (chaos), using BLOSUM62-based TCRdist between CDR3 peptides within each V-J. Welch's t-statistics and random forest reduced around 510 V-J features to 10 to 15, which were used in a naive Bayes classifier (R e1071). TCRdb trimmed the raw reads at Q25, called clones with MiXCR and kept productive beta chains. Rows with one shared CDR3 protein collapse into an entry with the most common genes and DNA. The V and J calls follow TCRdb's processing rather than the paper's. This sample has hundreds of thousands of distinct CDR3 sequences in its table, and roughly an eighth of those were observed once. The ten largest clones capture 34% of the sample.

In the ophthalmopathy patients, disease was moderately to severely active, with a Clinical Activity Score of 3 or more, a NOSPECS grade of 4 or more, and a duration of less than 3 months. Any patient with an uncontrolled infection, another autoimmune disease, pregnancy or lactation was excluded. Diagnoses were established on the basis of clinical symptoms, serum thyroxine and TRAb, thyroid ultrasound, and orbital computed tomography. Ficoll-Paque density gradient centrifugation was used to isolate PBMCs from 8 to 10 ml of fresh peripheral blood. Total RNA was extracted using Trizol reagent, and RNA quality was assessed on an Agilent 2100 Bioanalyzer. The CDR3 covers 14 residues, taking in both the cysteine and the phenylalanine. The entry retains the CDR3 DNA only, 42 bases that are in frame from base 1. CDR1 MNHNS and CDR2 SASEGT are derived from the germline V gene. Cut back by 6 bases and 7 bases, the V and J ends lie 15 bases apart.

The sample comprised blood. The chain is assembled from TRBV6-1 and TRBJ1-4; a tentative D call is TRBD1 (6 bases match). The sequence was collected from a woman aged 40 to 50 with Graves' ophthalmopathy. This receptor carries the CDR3 CASSEQGRGEKLFF. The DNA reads TGTGCCAGCAGCGAACAGGGCCGGGGTGAAAAACTGTTTTTT.